This is a list of T cell receptor beta chains from one sample in a study of blood T cell repertoires in COVID-19. The data were produced by immunoSEQ multiplex PCR, yet TCRdb's version contains in-frame clones alone and is incomplete. The table records fewer than 350,000 clones, around 85% of them present only once. Sample: PBMCs or T cells enriched from blood (not recorded which). These receptors originate from a woman aged 45-59 years who had recovered from COVID-19. Each CDR3 is given with its conserved first and last residue. D genes are given only for firm matches. Rows may omit the clone size; those that give it use once, few, many or a size class.

D	V	J	size	CDR3	DNA
TRBD1	TRBV15	TRBJ2-5	NA	CATSARGTGPETQYF	TGTGCCACCAGCGCGCGAGGGACAGGCCCAGAGACCCAGTACTTC
TRBD2	TRBV2	TRBJ2-1	NA	CASTGLAGDEQFF	TGTGCCAGCACTGGGCTAGCGGGAGATGAGCAGTTCTTC
TRBD2	TRBV7-9	TRBJ2-5	NA	CASSLWLAGGRWQETQYF	TGTGCCAGCAGCTTATGGCTAGCGGGAGGCCGTTGGCAAGAGACCCAGTACTTC
NA	TRBV19	TRBJ2-1	NA	CASSIDREWGNEQFF	TGTGCCAGTAGTATAGACCGGGAGTGGGGCAATGAGCAGTTCTTC
NA	TRBV7-8	TRBJ1-5	few	CASRDRFDQPQHF	TGTGCCAGCAGAGACAGGTTCGATCAGCCCCAGCATTTT
NA	TRBV5-1	TRBJ2-5	NA	CASSLNFETQYF	TGCGCCAGCAGCTTAAACTTTGAGACCCAGTACTTC
TRBD1	TRBV2	TRBJ2-1	NA	CASGADRGAGEQFF	TGTGCCAGCGGGGCGGACAGGGGCGCGGGTGAGCAGTTCTTC
NA	TRBV4-1	TRBJ2-1	once	CASSQDSGAGRNEQFF	TGCGCCAGCAGCCAAGACAGTGGCGCAGGCAGGAATGAGCAGTTCTTC
NA	TRBV11-2	TRBJ1-4	NA	CASTPGTEKLFF	TGTGCCAGCACCCCAGGGACAGAAAAACTGTTTTTT
NA	TRBV12-3/TRBV12-4	TRBJ2-1	NA	CASSLGDRQFF	TGTGCCAGCAGTTTGGGCGATCGGCAGTTCTTC
NA	TRBV19	TRBJ2-2	NA	CASTQQGGTGELFF	TGTGCCAGTACCCAGCAGGGCGGAACCGGGGAGCTGTTTTTT
NA	TRBV2	TRBJ1-5	NA	CASSGQGNQPQHF	TGTGCCAGCAGTGGACAGGGCAATCAGCCCCAGCATTTT
NA	TRBV30	TRBJ1-6	NA	CAWSEYRANSPLHF	TGTGCCTGGAGTGAGTACAGGGCGAATTCACCCCTCCACTTT
TRBD1	TRBV29-1	TRBJ1-1	NA	CSVGITGGNTEAFF	TGCAGCGTTGGGATAACAGGGGGAAACACTGAAGCTTTCTTT
TRBD1	TRBV28	TRBJ1-4	NA	CASSYTGGLDEKLFF	TGTGCCAGCAGCTACACAGGGGGCTTGGATGAAAAACTGTTTTTT
NA	TRBV30	TRBJ2-7	NA	CAWGGRAHEQYF	TGTGCCTGGGGGGGCAGGGCCCACGAGCAGTACTTC
TRBD1	TRBV30	TRBJ2-5	NA	CAWSVAAGGRETQYF	TGTGCCTGGAGTGTTGCGGCAGGGGGCAGGGAGACCCAGTACTTC
NA	TRBV3-1/TRBV3-2	TRBJ2-1	NA	CASSQRGTVINEQFF	TGTGCCAGCAGCCAACGGGGGACAGTGATTAATGAGCAGTTCTTC
NA	TRBV5-1	TRBJ1-2	few	CASSPGSQRSYGYTF	TGCGCCAGCAGCCCCGGGTCCCAACGAAGCTATGGCTACACCTTC
TRBD1	TRBV7-9	TRBJ2-1	NA	CASSFQGARQFF	TGTGCCAGCAGCTTCCAGGGGGCAAGGCAGTTCTTC
NA	TRBV10-1	TRBJ2-7	NA	CASSESTVPYEQYF	TGCGCCAGCAGTGAGTCCACGGTTCCCTACGAGCAGTACTTC
NA	TRBV5-1	TRBJ1-5	NA	CASSFSVGRSHNQPQHF	TGCGCCAGCAGCTTCTCCGTCGGCCGGAGTCATAATCAGCCCCAGCATTTT
TRBD2	TRBV7-3	TRBJ2-3	NA	CASSLTSSGDGVTDTQYF	TGTGCCAGCAGCTTAACGTCTAGCGGGGATGGAGTCACAGATACGCAGTATTTT
TRBD1	TRBV12-3/TRBV12-4	TRBJ1-1	NA	CASRQGQVAEAFF	TGTGCCAGCAGACAAGGACAGGTCGCTGAAGCTTTCTTT
NA	TRBV2	TRBJ2-7	NA	CASSPPAGFGETHYEQYF	TGTGCCAGCAGTCCCCCCGCGGGTTTCGGGGAAACTCACTACGAGCAGTACTTC
NA	TRBV5-1	TRBJ1-1	NA	CASSTQGTNTEAFF	TGCGCCAGCAGCACCCAGGGCACGAACACTGAAGCTTTCTTT
TRBD1	TRBV18	TRBJ2-2	NA	CASSHRDRGTGELFF	TGTGCCAGCTCACACCGGGACAGGGGGACCGGGGAGCTGTTTTTT
NA	TRBV27	TRBJ1-6	NA	CASRLLDSSPLHF	TGTGCCAGCAGGTTACTAGACAGTTCACCCCTCCACTTT
NA	TRBV19	TRBJ2-7	NA	CASSIVSRDSLSYEQYF	TGTGCCAGTAGTATAGTGAGCAGGGACTCGCTTTCCTACGAGCAGTACTTC
NA	TRBV27	TRBJ1-1	NA	CASSPLSATRLNTEAFF	TGTGCCAGCAGTCCTCTATCCGCCACCCGGTTAAACACTGAAGCTTTCTTT
TRBD2	TRBV2	TRBJ2-3	NA	CASSPGLAGGGMGQYF	TGTGCCAGCAGTCCTGGACTAGCGGGAGGTGGGATGGGGCAGTATTTT
TRBD1	TRBV19	TRBJ1-2	NA	CASSMSRDSYGYTF	TGTGCCAGTAGTATGTCCCGGGACAGCTATGGCTACACCTTC
NA	TRBV30	TRBJ2-7	NA	CAWSGQPYEQYF	TGTGCCTGGAGTGGACAGCCCTACGAGCAGTACTTC
TRBD1	TRBV4-3	TRBJ1-3	NA	CASSQVDRDSGNTIYF	TGCGCCAGCAGCCAAGTCGACAGGGACTCTGGAAACACCATATATTTT
NA	TRBV2	TRBJ1-6	NA	CASSDQNRAYNSPLHF	TGTGCCAGCAGCGACCAAAACAGGGCCTATAATTCACCCCTCCACTTT
NA	TRBV29-1	TRBJ1-1	NA	CSVSTPNTEAFF	TGCAGCGTTTCGACACCGAACACTGAAGCTTTCTTT
NA	TRBV4-3	TRBJ1-1	few	CASSQEDSGQTLVGAFF	TGCGCCAGCAGCCAAGAGGATAGTGGACAGACGCTGGTGGGAGCTTTCTTT
TRBD1	TRBV19	TRBJ1-2	NA	CASTLDRVRGYTF	TGTGCCAGTACCCTGGACAGGGTACGGGGCTACACCTTC
NA	TRBV29-1	TRBJ2-7	NA	CSGLDSSYEQYF	TGCAGCGGGCTAGATAGCTCCTACGAGCAGTACTTC
TRBD1	TRBV3-1/TRBV3-2	TRBJ1-6	NA	CASSYLQGARGSPLHF	TGTGCCAGCAGCTACTTACAGGGGGCAAGAGGTTCACCCCTCCACTTT
NA	TRBV6-5	TRBJ2-5	NA	CATPWAETQYF	TGTGCCACCCCGTGGGCAGAGACCCAGTACTTC
NA	TRBV7-9	TRBJ2-7	NA	CASSTTPSYEQYF	TGTGCCAGCAGCACCACCCCCAGCTACGAGCAGTACTTC